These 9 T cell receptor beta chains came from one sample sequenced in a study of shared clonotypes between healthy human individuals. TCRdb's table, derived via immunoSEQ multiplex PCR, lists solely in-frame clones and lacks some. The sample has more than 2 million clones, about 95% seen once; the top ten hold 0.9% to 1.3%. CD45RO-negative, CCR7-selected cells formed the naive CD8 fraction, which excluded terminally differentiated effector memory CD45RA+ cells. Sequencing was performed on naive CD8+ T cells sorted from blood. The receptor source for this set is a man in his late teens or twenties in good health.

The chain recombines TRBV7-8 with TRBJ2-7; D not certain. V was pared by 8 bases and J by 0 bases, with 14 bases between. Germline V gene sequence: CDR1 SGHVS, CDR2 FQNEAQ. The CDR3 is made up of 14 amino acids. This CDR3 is CASGLLGPSYEQYF. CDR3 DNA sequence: TGTGCCAGCGGGCTCCTCGGGCCCTCCTACGAGCAGTACTTC. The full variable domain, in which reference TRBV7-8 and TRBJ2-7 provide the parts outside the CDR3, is GAGVSQSPRYKVAKRGQDVALRCDPISGHVSLFWYQQALGQGPEFLTYFQNEAQLDKSGLPSDRFFAERPEGSVSTLKIQRTQQEDSAVYLCASGLLGPSYEQYFGPGTRLTVT.

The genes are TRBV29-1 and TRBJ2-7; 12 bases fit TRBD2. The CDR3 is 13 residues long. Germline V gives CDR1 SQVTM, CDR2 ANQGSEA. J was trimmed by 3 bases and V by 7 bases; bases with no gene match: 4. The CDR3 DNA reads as TGCAGCGGAACGACTAGCGGGAGCTACGAGCAGTACTTC. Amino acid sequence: CSGTTSGSYEQYF.

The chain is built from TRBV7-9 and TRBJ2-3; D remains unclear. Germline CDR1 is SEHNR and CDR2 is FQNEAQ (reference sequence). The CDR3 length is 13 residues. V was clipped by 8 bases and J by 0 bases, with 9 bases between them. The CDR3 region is CASWETSTDTQYF. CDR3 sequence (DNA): TGTGCCAGCTGGGAAACGAGCACAGATACGCAGTATTTT.

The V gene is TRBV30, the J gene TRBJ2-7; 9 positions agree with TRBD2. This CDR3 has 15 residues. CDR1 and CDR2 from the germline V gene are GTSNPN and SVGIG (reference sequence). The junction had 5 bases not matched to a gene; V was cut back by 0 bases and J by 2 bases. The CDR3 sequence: CAWSVSSGGTYEQYF. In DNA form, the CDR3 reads TGTGCCTGGAGTGTGTCAAGCGGGGGGACCTACGAGCAGTACTTC.

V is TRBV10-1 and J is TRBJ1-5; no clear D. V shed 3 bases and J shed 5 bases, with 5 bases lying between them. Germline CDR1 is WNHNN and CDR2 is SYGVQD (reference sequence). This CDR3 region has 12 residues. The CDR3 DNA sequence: TGCGCCAGCAGTGACTCTGATCAGCCCCAGCATTTT. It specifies CASSDSDQPQHF.

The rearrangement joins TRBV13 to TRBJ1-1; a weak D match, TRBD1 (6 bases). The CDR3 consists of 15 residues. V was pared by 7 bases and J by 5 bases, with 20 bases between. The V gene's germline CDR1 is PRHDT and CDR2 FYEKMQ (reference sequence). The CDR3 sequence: CASTSYAGGSTEAFF. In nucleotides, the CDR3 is TGTGCCAGCACGTCCTATGCGGGGGGCTCGACTGAAGCTTTCTTT. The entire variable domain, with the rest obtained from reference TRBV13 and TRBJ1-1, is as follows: AAGVIQSPRHLIKEKRETATLKCYPIPRHDTVYWYQQGPGQDPQFLISFYEKMQSDKGSIPDRFSAQQFSDYHSELNMSSLELGDSALYFCASTSYAGGSTEAFFGQGTRLTVV.

CDR3 sequence reads: CAGEYTEAFF. DNA for the CDR3: TGTGCCGGGGAGTACACTGAAGCTTTCTTT. This rearrangement joins TRBV7-9 to TRBJ1-1, with D hard to call. The CDR3 totals 10 residues. Germline V gene lookup returns CDR1 SEHNR and CDR2 FQNEAQ (reference sequence). Deletions cut 11 bases from V and 3 bases from J, with 7 bases between. Combining the CDR3 with reference TRBV7-9 and TRBJ1-1 gives the whole variable domain DTGVSQNPRHKITKRGQNVTFRCDPISEHNRLYWYRQTLGQGPEFLTYFQNEAQLEKSRLLSDRFSAERPKGSFSTLEIQRTEQGDSAMYLCAGEYTEAFFGQGTRLTVV.

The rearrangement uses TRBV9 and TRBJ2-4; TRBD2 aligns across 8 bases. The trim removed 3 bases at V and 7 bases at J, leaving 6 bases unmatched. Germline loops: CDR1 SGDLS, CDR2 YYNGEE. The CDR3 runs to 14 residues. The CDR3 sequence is CASSDGTSANIQYF. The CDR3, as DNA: TGTGCCAGCAGCGATGGGACTAGTGCTAACATTCAGTACTTC.

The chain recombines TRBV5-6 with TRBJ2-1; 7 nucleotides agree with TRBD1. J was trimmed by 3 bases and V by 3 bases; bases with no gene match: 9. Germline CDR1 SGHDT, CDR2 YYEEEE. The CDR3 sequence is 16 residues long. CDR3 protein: CASSYKPGTVYNEQFF. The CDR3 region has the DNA TGTGCCAGCAGCTATAAACCCGGGACAGTCTACAATGAGCAGTTCTTC.